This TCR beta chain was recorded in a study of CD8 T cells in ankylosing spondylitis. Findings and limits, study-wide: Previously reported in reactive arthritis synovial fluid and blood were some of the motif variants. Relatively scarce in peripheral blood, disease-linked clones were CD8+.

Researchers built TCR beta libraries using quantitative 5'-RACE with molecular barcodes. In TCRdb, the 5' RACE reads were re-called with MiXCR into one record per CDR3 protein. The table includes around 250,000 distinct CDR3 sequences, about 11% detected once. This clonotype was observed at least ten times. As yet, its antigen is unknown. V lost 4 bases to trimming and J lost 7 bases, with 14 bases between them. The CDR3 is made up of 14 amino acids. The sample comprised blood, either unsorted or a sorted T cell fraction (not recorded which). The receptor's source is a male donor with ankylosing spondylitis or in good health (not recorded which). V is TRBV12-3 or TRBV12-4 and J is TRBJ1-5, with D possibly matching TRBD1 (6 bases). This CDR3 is CASSYGGLRQPQHF. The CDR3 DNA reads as TGTGCCAGCAGTTACGGGGGGCTCCGACAGCCCCAGCATTTT.